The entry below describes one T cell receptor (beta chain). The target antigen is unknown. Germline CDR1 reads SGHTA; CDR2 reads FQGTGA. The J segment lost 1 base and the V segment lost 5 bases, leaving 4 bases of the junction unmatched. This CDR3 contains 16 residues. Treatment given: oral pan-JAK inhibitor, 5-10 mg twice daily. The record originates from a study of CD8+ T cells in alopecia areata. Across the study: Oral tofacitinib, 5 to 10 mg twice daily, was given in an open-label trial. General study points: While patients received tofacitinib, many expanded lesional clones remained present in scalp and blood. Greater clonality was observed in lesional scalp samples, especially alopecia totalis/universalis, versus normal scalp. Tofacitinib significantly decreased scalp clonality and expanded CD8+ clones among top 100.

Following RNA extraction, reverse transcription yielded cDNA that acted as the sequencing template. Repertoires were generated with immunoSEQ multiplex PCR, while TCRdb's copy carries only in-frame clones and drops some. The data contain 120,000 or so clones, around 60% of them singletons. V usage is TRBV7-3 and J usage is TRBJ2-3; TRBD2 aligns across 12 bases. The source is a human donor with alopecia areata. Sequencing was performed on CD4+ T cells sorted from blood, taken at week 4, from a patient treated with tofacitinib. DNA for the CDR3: TGTGCCAGCAGCCCACTAGCGGGGGGCGGCACAGATACGCAGTATTTT. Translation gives CASSPLAGGGTDTQYF.